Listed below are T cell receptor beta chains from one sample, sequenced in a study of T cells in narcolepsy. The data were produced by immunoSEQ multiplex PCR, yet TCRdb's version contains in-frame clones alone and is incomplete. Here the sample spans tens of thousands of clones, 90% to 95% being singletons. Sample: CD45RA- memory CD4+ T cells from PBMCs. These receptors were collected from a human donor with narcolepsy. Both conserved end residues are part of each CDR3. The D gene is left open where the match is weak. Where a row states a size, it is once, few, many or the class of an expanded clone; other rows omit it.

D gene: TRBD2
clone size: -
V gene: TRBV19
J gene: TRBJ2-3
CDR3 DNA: TGTGCCAGTTCCCCGGGACTAGCGGACACAGATACGCAGTATTTT
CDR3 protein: CASSPGLADTDTQYF

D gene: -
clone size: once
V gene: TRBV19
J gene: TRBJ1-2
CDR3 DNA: TGTGCCAGTAGTATACAACAGACTCTCTATGGCTACACCTTC
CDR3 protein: CASSIQQTLYGYTF

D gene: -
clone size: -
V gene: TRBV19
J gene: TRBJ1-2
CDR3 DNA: TGTGCCAGTAGTATGGTGGGGACGGGCTATGGCTACACCTTC
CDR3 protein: CASSMVGTGYGYTF

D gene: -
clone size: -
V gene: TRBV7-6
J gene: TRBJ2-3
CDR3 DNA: TGTGCCAGCAGCCCAGGGGCAGATACGCAGTATTTT
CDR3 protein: CASSPGADTQYF

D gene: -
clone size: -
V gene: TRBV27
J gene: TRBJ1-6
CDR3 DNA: TGTGCCAGCAGTTTGGGGTGGGATTCACCCCTCCACTTT
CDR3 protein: CASSLGWDSPLHF

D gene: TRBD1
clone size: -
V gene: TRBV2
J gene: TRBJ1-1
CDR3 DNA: TGTGCCAGCCGAGCCGGGACAGGGGGCCGGTTCACTGAAGCTTTCTTT
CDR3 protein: CASRAGTGGRFTEAFF

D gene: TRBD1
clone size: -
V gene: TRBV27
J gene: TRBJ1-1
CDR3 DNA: TGTGCCAGCAGCCCGGGACAGGGGACCACTGAAGCTTTCTTT
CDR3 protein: CASSPGQGTTEAFF

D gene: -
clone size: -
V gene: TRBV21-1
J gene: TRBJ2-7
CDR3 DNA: TGTGCCAGCAGCAAAGGATTATGGCGGGGGGTCTCGTACGAGCAGTACTTC
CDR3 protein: CASSKGLWRGVSYEQYF

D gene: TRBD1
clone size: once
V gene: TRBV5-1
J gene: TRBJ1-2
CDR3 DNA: TGCGCCAGCAAGCCGGGACAGGGGATTCTCTATGGCTACACCTTC
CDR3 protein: CASKPGQGILYGYTF

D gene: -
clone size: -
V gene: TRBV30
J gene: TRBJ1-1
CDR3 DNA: TGTGCCTGGAGTGTACCGAGGGGCTTCGTCACTGAAGCTTTCTTT
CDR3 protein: CAWSVPRGFVTEAFF

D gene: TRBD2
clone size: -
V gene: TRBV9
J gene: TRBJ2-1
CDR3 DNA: TGTGCCAGCAGCGTAAGCGGGAGTCGCTACAATGAGCAGTTCTTC
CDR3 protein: CASSVSGSRYNEQFF

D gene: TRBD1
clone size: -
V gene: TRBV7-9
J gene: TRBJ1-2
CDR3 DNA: TGTGCCAGCCGACAAAGCCCGGGACAGGGATCCGGCTACACCTTC
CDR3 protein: CASRQSPGQGSGYTF

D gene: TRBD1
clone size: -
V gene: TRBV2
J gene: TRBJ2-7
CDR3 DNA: TGTGCCAGCAGACCGGGACAGGGCGGAGCCTACGAGCAGTACTTC
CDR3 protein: CASRPGQGGAYEQYF

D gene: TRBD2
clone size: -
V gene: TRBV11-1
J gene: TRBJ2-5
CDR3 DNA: TGTGCCAGCAGCTTACCACTAGCGGGAGGCACGACCCGAGAGACCCAGTACTTC
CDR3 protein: CASSLPLAGGTTRETQYF

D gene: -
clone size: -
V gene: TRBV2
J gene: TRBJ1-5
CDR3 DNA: TGTGCCAGCAGTAACGACGGCTTAAATCAGCCCCAGCATTTT
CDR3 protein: CASSNDGLNQPQHF

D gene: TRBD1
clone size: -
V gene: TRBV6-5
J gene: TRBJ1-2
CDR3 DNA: TGTGCCAGCAGTCCCGGACAGGGGGCCAACTATGGCTACACCTTC
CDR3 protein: CASSPGQGANYGYTF

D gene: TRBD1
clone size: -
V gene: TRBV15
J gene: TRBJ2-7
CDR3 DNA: TGTGCCACCAGCAGACTAAAGACAGGGGGTTTATACGAGCAGTACTTC
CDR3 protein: CATSRLKTGGLYEQYF

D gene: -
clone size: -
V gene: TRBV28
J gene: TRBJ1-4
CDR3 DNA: TGTGCCAGCGGGGGTTGGGGGTTATACGAAAAACTGTTTTTT
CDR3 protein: CASGGWGLYEKLFF

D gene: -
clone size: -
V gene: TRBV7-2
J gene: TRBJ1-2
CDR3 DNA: TGTGCCAGCAGCTTAATGGGGCGTAACTATGGCTACACCTTC
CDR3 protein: CASSLMGRNYGYTF

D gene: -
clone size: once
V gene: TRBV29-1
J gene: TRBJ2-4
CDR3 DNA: TGCAGCGTCAGACAGGGAGGGAGAAACATTCAGTACTTC
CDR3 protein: CSVRQGGRNIQYF

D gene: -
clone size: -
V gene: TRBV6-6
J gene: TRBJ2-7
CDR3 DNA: TGTGCCAGCAGTGACCCGGGACTCTCGGAGGAGTACTTC
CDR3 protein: CASSDPGLSEEYF

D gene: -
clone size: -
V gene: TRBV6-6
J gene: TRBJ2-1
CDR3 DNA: TGTGCCAGCAGTCGGCTCTCACTTGAGGGCAATGAGCAGTTCTTC
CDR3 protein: CASSRLSLEGNEQFF

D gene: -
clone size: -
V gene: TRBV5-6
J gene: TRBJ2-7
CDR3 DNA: TGTGCCAGCAGCTTGGCATGGGGGGGACAGGCGACTTACGAGCAGTACTTC
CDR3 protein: CASSLAWGGQATYEQYF

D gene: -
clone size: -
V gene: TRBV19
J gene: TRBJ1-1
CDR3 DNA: TGTGCCAGTACGGGCCGAGGGCTGCGAGGGACTGAAGCTTTCTTT
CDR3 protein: CASTGRGLRGTEAFF

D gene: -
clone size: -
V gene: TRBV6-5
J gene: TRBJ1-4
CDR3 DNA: TGTGCCAGCAGTTACGGGGGGGATGTGGGAAAACTGTTTTTT
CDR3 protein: CASSYGGDVGKLFF

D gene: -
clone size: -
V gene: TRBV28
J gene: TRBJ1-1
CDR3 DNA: TGTGCCAGCAGAACCCCCGGACGGACTGAAGCTTTCTTT
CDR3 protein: CASRTPGRTEAFF

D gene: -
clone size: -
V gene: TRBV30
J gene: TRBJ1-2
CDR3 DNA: TGTGCCTGGAGTGTATCAGGCGGCTATGGCTACACCTTC
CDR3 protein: CAWSVSGGYGYTF

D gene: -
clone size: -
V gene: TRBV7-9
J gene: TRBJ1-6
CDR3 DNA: TGTGCCAGCAGACCGACAGTGGCGGATTCACCCCTCCACTTT
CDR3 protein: CASRPTVADSPLHF

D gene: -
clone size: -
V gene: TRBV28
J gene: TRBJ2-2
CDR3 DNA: TGTGCCAGCAGTTTAAGTGGTGGGGGGACCGGGGAGCTGTTTTTT
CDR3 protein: CASSLSGGGTGELFF

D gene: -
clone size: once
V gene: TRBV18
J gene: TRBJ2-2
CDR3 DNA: TGTGCCAGCTCTAAGGACTACCGGAACACCGGGGAGCTGTTTTTT
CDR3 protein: CASSKDYRNTGELFF

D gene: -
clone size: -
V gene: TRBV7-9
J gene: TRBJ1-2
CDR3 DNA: TGTGCCAGCAGCTCCGCGGGGGGGAACTATGGCTACACCTTC
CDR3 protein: CASSSAGGNYGYTF

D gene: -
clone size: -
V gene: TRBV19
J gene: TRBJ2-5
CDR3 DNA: TGTGCCAGTAGCAACCCTGGCCAAGAGACCCAGTACTTC
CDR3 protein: CASSNPGQETQYF

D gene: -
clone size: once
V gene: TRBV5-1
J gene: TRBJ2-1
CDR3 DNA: TGCGCCAGCAGCTTGGACAGGGTGGGCAATGAGCAGTTCTTC
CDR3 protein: CASSLDRVGNEQFF

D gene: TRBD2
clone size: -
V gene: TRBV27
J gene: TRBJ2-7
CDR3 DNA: TGTGCCACCCGTCGGACTAGCGGGATTGACGAGCAGTACTTC
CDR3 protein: CATRRTSGIDEQYF

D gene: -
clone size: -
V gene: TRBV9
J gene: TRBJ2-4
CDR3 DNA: TGTGCCAGCAGCGTGGCCCCGGGGGACATTCAGTACTTC
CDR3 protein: CASSVAPGDIQYF

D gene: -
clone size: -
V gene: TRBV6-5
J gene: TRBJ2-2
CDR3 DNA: TGTGCCAGCAGGCAGACAGCAATGAACACCGGGGAGCTGTTTTTT
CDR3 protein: CASRQTAMNTGELFF

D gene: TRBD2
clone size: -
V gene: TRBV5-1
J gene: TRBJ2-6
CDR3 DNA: TGCGCCAGCAGCAAGACTAGCGGGAAAGGGGCCAACGTCCTGACTTTC
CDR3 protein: CASSKTSGKGANVLTF

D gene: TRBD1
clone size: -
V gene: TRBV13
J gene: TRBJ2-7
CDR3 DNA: TGTGCCAGCAGCTCAATCGACGACAATTACCGGGACAGGGCAAACTACGAGCAGTACTTC
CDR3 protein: CASSSIDDNYRDRANYEQYF

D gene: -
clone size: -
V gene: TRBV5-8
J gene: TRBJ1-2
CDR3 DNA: TGTGCCAGCAGCTTGGAGAGGATCTATGGCTACACCTTC
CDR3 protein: CASSLERIYGYTF

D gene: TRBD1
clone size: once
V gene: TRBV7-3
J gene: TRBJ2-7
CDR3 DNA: TGTGCCAGCAGCTTATCGACAGGGCCCCCCTACGAGCAGTACTTC
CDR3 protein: CASSLSTGPPYEQYF

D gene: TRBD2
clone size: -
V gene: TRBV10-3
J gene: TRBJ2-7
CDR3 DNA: TGTGCCGTCAGTGAGTCGATGGCTAGCGGGAGCTCCTACGAGCAGTACTTC
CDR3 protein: CAVSESMASGSSYEQYF

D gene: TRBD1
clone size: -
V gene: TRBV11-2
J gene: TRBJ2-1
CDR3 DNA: TGTGCCAGCAACCCGGACAGGGGGCATAATGAGCAGTTCTTC
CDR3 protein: CASNPDRGHNEQFF

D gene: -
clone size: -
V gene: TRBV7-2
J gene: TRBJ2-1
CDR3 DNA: TGTGCCAGCAGCTCGAGGAGCGAAGTGCAGTTCTTC
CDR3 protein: CASSSRSEVQFF

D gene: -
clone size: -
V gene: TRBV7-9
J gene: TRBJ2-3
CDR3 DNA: TGTGCCAGCAGCTCTACAGGGAGTGGAGATACGCAGTATTTT
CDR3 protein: CASSSTGSGDTQYF

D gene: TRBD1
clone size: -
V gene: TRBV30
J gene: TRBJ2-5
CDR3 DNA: TGTGCCTGGAGTGTACACAGGGGGAAGCCCCAGTACTTC
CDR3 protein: CAWSVHRGKPQYF

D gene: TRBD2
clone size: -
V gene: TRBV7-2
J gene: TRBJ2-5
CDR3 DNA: TGTGCCAGCAGCTTATCCGGGAGGACTAGCGGGGAAGAGACCCAGTACTTC
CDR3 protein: CASSLSGRTSGEETQYF

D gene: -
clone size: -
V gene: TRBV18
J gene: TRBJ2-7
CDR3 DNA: TGTGCCAGCTCCCAGGGTTATGGCGAGCAGTACTTC
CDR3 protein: CASSQGYGEQYF

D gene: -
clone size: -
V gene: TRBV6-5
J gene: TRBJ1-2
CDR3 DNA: TGTGCCAGCAGTTACTCTCCAGCGTCAGGCTATGGCTACACCTTC
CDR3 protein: CASSYSPASGYGYTF

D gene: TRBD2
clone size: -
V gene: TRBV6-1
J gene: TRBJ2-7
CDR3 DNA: TGTGCCAGCACTAGCGGAAGCTCCTACGAGCAGTACTTC
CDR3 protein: CASTSGSSYEQYF

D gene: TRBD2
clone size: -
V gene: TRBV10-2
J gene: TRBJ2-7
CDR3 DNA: TGCGCCAGCAGTGCGGGCTCCGGGACTAGGGGGGACGAGCAGTACTTC
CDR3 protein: CASSAGSGTRGDEQYF

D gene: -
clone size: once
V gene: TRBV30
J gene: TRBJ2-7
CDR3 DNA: TGTGCCTGGAGGGGCTCCGGGAGTCTTGGCGAGCAGTACTTC
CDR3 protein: CAWRGSGSLGEQYF

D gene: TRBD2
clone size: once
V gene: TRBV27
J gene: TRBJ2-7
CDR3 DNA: TGTGCCAGCAGTGCCCGACTAGCGGGAGGGCCCTCCTACGAGCAGTACTTC
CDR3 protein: CASSARLAGGPSYEQYF

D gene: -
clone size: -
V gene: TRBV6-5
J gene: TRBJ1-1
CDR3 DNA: TGTGCCAGCAGTTACAGGGGCCACACTGAAGCTTTCTTT
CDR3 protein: CASSYRGHTEAFF

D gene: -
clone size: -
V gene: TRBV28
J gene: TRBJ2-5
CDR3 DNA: TGTGCCAGCACCGGAAAAGAGACCCAGTACTTC
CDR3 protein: CASTGKETQYF

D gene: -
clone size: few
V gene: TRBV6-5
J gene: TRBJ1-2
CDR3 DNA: TGTGCCAGCAGGCCCCCGGTGGGTCACTATGGCTACACCTTC
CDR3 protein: CASRPPVGHYGYTF

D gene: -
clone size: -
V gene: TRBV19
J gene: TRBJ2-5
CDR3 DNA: TGTGCCAGTAGTATAGTAGGGGGGCAAGAGACCCAGTACTTC
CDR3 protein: CASSIVGGQETQYF

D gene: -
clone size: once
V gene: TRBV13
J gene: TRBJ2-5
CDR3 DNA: TGTGCCAGCAGCCCCCGTGGGCCGTCCAACCAAGAGACCCAGTACTTC
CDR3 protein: CASSPRGPSNQETQYF

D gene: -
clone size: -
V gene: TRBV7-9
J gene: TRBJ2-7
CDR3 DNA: TGTGCCAGCAGCCGGGACACCTCCTACGAGCAGTACTTC
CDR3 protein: CASSRDTSYEQYF

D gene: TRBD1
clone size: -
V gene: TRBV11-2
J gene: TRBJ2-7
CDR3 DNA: TGTGCCAGCAGCTTAGGGGACAGGCAGTACTTC
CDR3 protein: CASSLGDRQYF